A selection of T cell receptor beta chains follows, all from one sample in a study of metastatic and nonmetastatic thyroid tumors. TCRdb re-clonotyped the PCR reads through MiXCR. The sample has 4,500 to 5,500 clones, approximately 30% seen once; the top ten hold more than 15%. The sequencing input was adjacent normal tissue. All receptors derive from a female donor with papillary thyroid cancer or a benign thyroid nodule (not recorded which). Some clones in this sample may be carry-over from other donors' samples. Both conserved end residues are part of each CDR3. The D gene is left open where the match is weak. Clone size is not always given. Where it is, it says once, few, many or a class for expanded clones.

J gene,clone size,CDR3 length,D gene,V gene,CDR3 DNA,CDR3 protein
TRBJ1-2,NA,14,TRBD1,TRBV11-1,TGTGCCAGCAGCTTAGGACAGGGGGTCGATGGCTACACCTTC,CASSLGQGVDGYTF
TRBJ2-3,NA,15,NA,TRBV2,TGTGCCAGCAGTGAAACAGGGTCCTCCACAGATACGCAGTATTTT,CASSETGSSTDTQYF
TRBJ2-7,NA,14,NA,TRBV6-1,TGTGCCAGCAGTGAGCGGGGGCGATCCTACGAGCAGTACTTC,CASSERGRSYEQYF
TRBJ1-3,medium-sized,15,TRBD1,TRBV15,TGTGCCACCAGCACTGGGACAGCAGCTGGAAACACCATATATTTT,CATSTGTAAGNTIYF
TRBJ2-3,NA,17,NA,TRBV3-1,TGTGCCAGCAGCCGCCTCAGGGACTCGAAAGGCAGTGATACGCAGTATTTT,CASSRLRDSKGSDTQYF
TRBJ1-1,NA,14,NA,TRBV6-5,TGTGCCAGCATTCTACTGGGCAGTGGGTCTGAAGCTTTCTTT,CASILLGSGSEAFF
TRBJ2-3,large,14,NA,TRBV6-1,TGTGCCAGCACCCGGGCAGGGGAAGCAGATACGCAGTATTTT,CASTRAGEADTQYF
TRBJ1-6,few,14,NA,TRBV6-4,TGTGCCAGCAGCCCGGGACGGATAAATTCACCCCTCCACTTT,CASSPGRINSPLHF
TRBJ2-7,NA,16,TRBD1,TRBV7-3,TGTGCCAGCAGCCGAACAGGGGGCGTCCATCCCTACGAGCAGTACTTC,CASSRTGGVHPYEQYF
TRBJ1-5,NA,9,NA,TRBV6-1,TGTGCCACGGGGGGACCCCAGCATTTT,CATGGPQHF
TRBJ1-1,medium-sized,17,NA,TRBV7-9,TGTGCCAGCAGCTCTCTCCTAGGGACTTCACCGAACACTGAAGCTTTCTTT,CASSSLLGTSPNTEAFF
TRBJ1-2,few,14,NA,TRBV5-1,TGCGCCAGCAGCGGGGATAGGGGGAGCTCCGGCTACACCTTC,CASSGDRGSSGYTF
TRBJ2-1,medium-sized,16,TRBD2,TRBV28,TGTGCCAGCAGGGGATTGACTAGCGGGAGAATCAATGAGCAGTTCTTC,CASRGLTSGRINEQFF
TRBJ2-7,NA,14,TRBD1,TRBV20-1,TGCAGTGCTGGTACCGGGACAGGGAGCTACGAGCAGTACTTC,CSAGTGTGSYEQYF
TRBJ1-3,large,14,TRBD1,TRBV6-1,TGTGCCAGCCTTTTCAGGGGGCCTGGAAACACCATATATTTT,CASLFRGPGNTIYF
TRBJ2-7,NA,15,TRBD1,TRBV28,TGTGCCAGCAGTCCAAACGACAGGGGGCTATACGAGCAGTACTTC,CASSPNDRGLYEQYF
TRBJ2-6,medium-sized,19,TRBD2,TRBV7-6,TGTGCCAGCAGCTTAAGAGGTTTAGCGGGAGGCTCTGGGGCCAACGTCCTGACTTTC,CASSLRGLAGGSGANVLTF
TRBJ1-6,few,16,TRBD1,TRBV6-1,TGTGCCAGCAGACGCAAGGGACAGGGTATCAGTTCACCCCTCCACTTT,CASRRKGQGISSPLHF
TRBJ2-7,medium-sized,14,NA,TRBV9,TGTGCCAGCAGCGTAGGTAGGGGCGGGTACGAGCAGTACTTC,CASSVGRGGYEQYF
TRBJ2-2,large,18,NA,TRBV12-5,TGTGCTAGTGCCGCAGATCAATGGGGTAGCACGAACACCGGGGAGCTGTTTTTT,CASAADQWGSTNTGELFF
TRBJ1-2,NA,12,NA,TRBV20-1,TGCAGTGCTGACGGGGTTAACTATGGCTACACCTTC,CSADGVNYGYTF
TRBJ2-2,NA,15,NA,TRBV9,TGTGCCAGCAGCGTACTAGTAGATACACCCGGGGAGCTGTTTTTT,CASSVLVDTPGELFF
TRBJ2-7,NA,13,NA,TRBV27,TGTGCCAGACGTTCTGTTGACTCCTACGAGCAGTACTTC,CARRSVDSYEQYF
TRBJ2-7,medium-sized,17,TRBD2,TRBV20-1,TGCAGTGCTAGAGATGGGACTAGCGGAGATTTCACGGTCGAGCAGTACTTC,CSARDGTSGDFTVEQYF
TRBJ1-2,NA,14,NA,TRBV6-1,TGTGCCAGCAGACAAGGGGACACGGACTATGGCTACACCTTC,CASRQGDTDYGYTF
TRBJ1-6,few,14,NA,TRBV6-6,TGTGCCAGCAGTTACAGGGAGGGTAATTCACCCCTCCACTTT,CASSYREGNSPLHF
TRBJ2-1,medium-sized,16,NA,TRBV11-1,TGTGCCAGCAGCTTTTTCGGCGGAAGCTCCTACAATGAGCAGTTCTTC,CASSFFGGSSYNEQFF
TRBJ1-1,NA,13,TRBD1,TRBV20-1,TGCAGTGCTAGAGGAGGGGGCATGACTGAAGCTTTCTTT,CSARGGGMTEAFF
TRBJ1-1,few,10,NA,TRBV6-1,TGTGCCAGCAGTGACGAAGGAGCTTTCTTT,CASSDEGAFF
TRBJ1-2,many,12,NA,TRBV4-1,TGCGCCAGCAGCCAAGGGCCCTATGGCTACACCTTC,CASSQGPYGYTF
TRBJ2-7,few,15,TRBD2,TRBV27,TGTGCCAGCAGTTCCGGACTAGCGGGAGCAGGTGAGCAGTACTTC,CASSSGLAGAGEQYF
TRBJ1-5,NA,17,NA,TRBV6-1,TGTACCAGCAGCGAAGGTGGGGGTAGCGGGTCTAGACAGCTCCAGCATTTT,CTSSEGGGSGSRQLQHF
TRBJ1-1,NA,13,TRBD1,TRBV29-1,TGCAGCGACTTGACAGGGATGAAAACTGAAGCTTTCTTT,CSDLTGMKTEAFF
TRBJ2-3,NA,17,TRBD1,TRBV5-1,TGCGCCAGCAGCTTCGTCAAAGGGACAGGGGGATTCGATACGCAGTATTTT,CASSFVKGTGGFDTQYF
TRBJ1-1,NA,17,TRBD1,TRBV18,TGTGCCAGCTCATCATTCAGGGGGGAGGCTATGAACACTGAAGCTTTCTTT,CASSSFRGEAMNTEAFF
TRBJ2-7,NA,17,NA,TRBV28,TGTGCCAGCAGTTTAAGGGGAAAGCGGATCAGCTCCTACGAGCAGTACTTC,CASSLRGKRISSYEQYF
TRBJ2-5,NA,17,NA,TRBV7-9,TGTGCCAGCAGCTTTCGTGGCGGGGGCCGTGACCAAGAGACCCAGTACTTC,CASSFRGGGRDQETQYF
TRBJ2-7,NA,11,NA,TRBV20-1,TGCAGTGCTAGAGATTTCGTCGAGCAGTACTTC,CSARDFVEQYF
TRBJ2-2,NA,18,NA,TRBV5-1,TGCGCCAGCAGCCTACTAGGAGGTGGGCCCTCGAACACCGGGGAGCTGTTTTTT,CASSLLGGGPSNTGELFF
TRBJ1-4,NA,13,NA,TRBV12-3/TRBV12-4,TGTGCCAGTCGACCTACAACTAATGAAAAACTGTTTTTT,CASRPTTNEKLFF
TRBJ2-1,NA,14,NA,TRBV6-5,TGTGCCAGCAGTTACACCAGGGTAGGCAATGAGCAGTTCTTC,CASSYTRVGNEQFF
TRBJ2-3,few,14,TRBD1,TRBV6-2/TRBV6-3,TGTGCCAGCAGTCTAGGGGGCGCGAAAGATACGCAGTATTTT,CASSLGGAKDTQYF
TRBJ1-6,large,13,NA,TRBV27,TGTGCCAGCAGTTTCGGGGGAAATTCACCCCTCCACTTT,CASSFGGNSPLHF
TRBJ2-2,NA,14,TRBD2,TRBV7-2,TGTGCCAGCAGCACTCTAGCGGGTTCCGGGGAGCTGTTTTTT,CASSTLAGSGELFF
TRBJ1-2,NA,14,NA,TRBV7-9,TGTGCCAGCAGCTCCGCGGGTGCTAACTATGGCTACACCTTC,CASSSAGANYGYTF
TRBJ1-1,medium-sized,16,NA,TRBV11-1,TGTGCCAGCAGCTTAGGGCTCCTGCCGTCGGGAGAAGAAGCTTTCTTT,CASSLGLLPSGEEAFF
TRBJ2-7,large,13,TRBD2,TRBV2,TGTGCCAGCAGTGGACTAGCGGGAGTCGAGCAGTACTTC,CASSGLAGVEQYF
TRBJ2-7,few,12,NA,TRBV28,TGTGCCAGCAGTCGACAGCCCTACGAGCAGTACTTC,CASSRQPYEQYF
TRBJ2-1,NA,13,NA,TRBV27,TGTGCCAGCAGTTTAGGGAAGGGCGGTGAGCAGTTCTTC,CASSLGKGGEQFF
TRBJ1-3,few,17,NA,TRBV6-2/TRBV6-3,TGTGCCAGCAGTTGGGGGGGGACGGATACCTCTGGAAACACCATATATTTT,CASSWGGTDTSGNTIYF
TRBJ1-5,many,13,NA,TRBV7-6,TGTGCCAGCAGCCAGGGGAACGATCAGCCCCAGCATTTT,CASSQGNDQPQHF
TRBJ2-3,many,16,TRBD2,TRBV5-1,TGCGCCAGCAGCTTGGGGACTAGCGGACCCACAGATACGCAGTATTTT,CASSLGTSGPTDTQYF
TRBJ2-7,NA,16,NA,TRBV27,TGTGCCAGCATCAAAAAAGTCGACCCGAGCCCCTACGAGCAGTACTTC,CASIKKVDPSPYEQYF
TRBJ2-1,NA,15,TRBD2,TRBV6-1,TGTGCCAGCAGTCCTTTCGCGAGGACTAGCAGTGAGCAGTTCTTC,CASSPFARTSSEQFF
TRBJ2-6,few,16,NA,TRBV6-1,TGTGCCAGCAGGGGGGGGCTGAGGAAGAAGGCCAACGTCCTGACTTTC,CASRGGLRKKANVLTF